This entry concerns a single T cell receptor (beta chain). Enrolled through a virtual design, the participants were between about 18 and 100 years of age and came from some 25 US areas. The study counted Cohort 3 donors as recovered given two negative PCRs, clearance, or symptom resolution. The data belong to a study of blood T cell repertoires in COVID-19. This table comes from immunoSEQ multiplex PCR, and its TCRdb copy is limited to in-frame clones, with some not included. The sample consists of a few hundred thousand clones, 80% to 90% of them appearing once. Germline-derived CDR1 and CDR2 are SGHTA and FQGNSA. The CDR3 runs 18 residues. V was pared by 1 base and J by 0 bases, with 12 bases of the junction left unmatched.

This clonotype originated in a man aged 18-30 years who had recovered from COVID-19. Sequenced material: PBMCs or T cells enriched from blood (not recorded which). The V call is TRBV7-2, the J call TRBJ2-7; TRBD2 agrees at 7 bases. The CDR3 spells CASSLGGGAGYSSYEQYF. The CDR3 nucleotides are TGTGCCAGCAGCTTAGGGGGGGGAGCGGGATATAGCTCCTACGAGCAGTACTTC.